This T cell receptor (beta chain) stems from a study of shared clonotypes between healthy human individuals. The repertoire was sequenced with immunoSEQ multiplex PCR; TCRdb's copy has only in-frame clones and lacks some. The data show about 640,000 clones, about three quarters seen once. On this clone: No antigen is known for it.

CDR1 MNHNS and CDR2 SASEGT come from the germline V gene. V shed 6 bases, J shed 9 bases, and the junction held 16 bases outside the gene matches. The length of the CDR3 is 16 residues. Regarding the study as a whole: Few donors limited the genetic and exposure-history diversity represented. In general, naive subsets displayed greater estimated richness than memory subsets did. Some naive CD4 clonotypes, roughly 4.5%, turned up in common across several donors.

Partitioning of CD4+ cells yielded a CD45RA+ naive subset and a CD45RA-negative memory subset. The material sequenced was memory CD4+ T cells sorted from blood. The subset denotes: CD45RA-negative fraction. The rearrangement joins TRBV6-1 to TRBJ2-3; the match to TRBD1 covers 9 bases. The receptor was isolated from a woman between 25 and 40 years old in good health. CDR3 loop: CASRESQGALSFTQYF. As DNA, the CDR3 is TGTGCCAGCAGGGAATCACAGGGGGCTCTTTCGTTCACGCAGTATTTT.